The 15 T cell receptor beta chains reported below all come from one sample, sequenced in a study of T cell repertoires in cytomegalovirus infection. MiXCR, run by TCRdb on the reads, gives a single entry per CDR3 protein. In the table there are 350,000 to 500,000 distinct CDR3 sequences, about a third of which are singletons. The specimen was PBMCs. The receptors stem from a human donor in good health (CMV status not recorded). Some clones in this sample may be carry-over from other donors' samples.

Details on this clonotype: A much more abundant neighbour one base away suggests this may be a read error. This chain's CDR3 is CASSALNSPLHF. CDR3 in DNA: TGTGCCAGCAGCGCACTTAATTCACCCCTCCACTTT. This rearrangement joins TRBV7-2 to TRBJ1-6; D remains unclear. The V gene lost 5 bases and the J gene lost 6 bases, with 5 bases spanning the gap. CDR3 length: 12 amino acids. Germline loops: CDR1 SGHTA, CDR2 FQGNSA.

The chain couples TRBV4-1 to TRBJ2-3; perhaps TRBD1 as D (6 bases). The CDR3 is 15 residues long. Germline CDR1 is MGHRA and CDR2 is YSYEKL. Deletions cut 4 bases from V and 7 bases from J, with 18 bases between. The DNA of the CDR3 is TGCGCCAGCAGCCCCGGACAGAGGCTGGGAAATACGCAGTATTTT. Its translation: CASSPGQRLGNTQYF.

This sequence joins TRBV6-5 and TRBJ2-5; 7 bases are shared with TRBD2. Germline values: CDR1 MNHEY, CDR2 SVGAGI. The CDR3 sequence is 16 residues long. V trimming: 0 bases; J trimming: 1 base; junction bases outside the gene matches: 5. CDR3 protein: CASSYSRLAVQETQYF. The CDR3 bases are TGTGCCAGCAGTTACTCACGGCTAGCGGTCCAAGAGACCCAGTACTTC.

Worth noting for this clonotype: The junction and the germline gene differ at one end; a read error may be behind it. The chain has TRBV6-1 and TRBJ1-2; a possible D gene is TRBD1 (6 bases). Germline CDR1 and CDR2: MNHNS and SASEGT. This CDR3 region has 13 residues. DNA for the CDR3: TGTGCCCGCAGTGATACAGGGTACTATGGCTACACCTTC. It is translated as CARSDTGYYGYTF.

On this clonotype itself: A clone one base away is much larger, so this may be a read error. The chain recombines TRBV7-8 with TRBJ1-2; the match to TRBD1 covers 7 bases. The CDR3 has 16 amino acids. Germline values: CDR1 SGHVS, CDR2 FQNEAQ. The CDR3 reads CASSLVSGTEDYGYSF. CDR3 in DNA: TGTGCCAGCAGCTTAGTTTCCGGGACAGAGGACTATGGCTACTCCTTC.

This clonotype was counted many times. The V and J genes are TRBV7-2 and TRBJ2-3; possibly TRBD1 for D (6 bases). The CDR3 has 17 amino acids. The germline V gene has CDR1 SGHTA and CDR2 FQGNSA. Trimming took 5 bases from V and 0 from J, leaving 18 bases between them. CDR3 sequence reads: CASSLPSQGYSTDTQYF. Written as DNA, the CDR3 is TGTGCCAGCAGCCTCCCTTCCCAGGGGTATAGCACAGATACGCAGTATTTT.

This clonotype was observed a handful of times. The chain employs TRBV6-6 and TRBJ1-1, with TRBD1 identical over 7 bases. The CDR3 runs to 13 residues. Germline-derived CDR1 and CDR2 are MNHNY and SVGAGI (reference sequence). J was trimmed by 5 bases and V by 8 bases; bases with no gene match: 8. The CDR3 region is CASRDRADTEAFF. The CDR3 DNA reads TGTGCCAGCCGAGACAGGGCAGATACTGAAGCTTTCTTT.

Of note for this clonotype: A single base separates this from a much larger clone, so it may be a read error. The CDR3 DNA sequence: TGTGCCAGCAGTTGCGGGACAGGGGCTTCCCGAAGTTCCCAAGAGACCCAGTACTTC. Translated, it gives CASSCGTGASRSSQETQYF. This chain joins TRBV6-2 or TRBV6-3 and TRBJ2-5, with 10 bases matching TRBD1. Germline V gene data show CDR1 as MNHEY and CDR2 as SVGEGT. The length of the CDR3 is 19 residues. The V segment lost 4 bases and the J segment 1 base; nucleotides outside the gene matches: 15.

This clonotype was observed a handful of times. The CDR3 bases are TGTGCCAGCAGTGCGGACAGGGGGGATGAAAAACTGTTTTTT. Translation gives CASSADRGDEKLFF. The rearrangement uses TRBV2 and TRBJ1-4; 10 bases match TRBD1. Germline trimming cut 4 bases from V and 6 bases from J; bases unmatched to any gene: 2. This CDR3 is 14 amino acids long. From germline, CDR1 is SNHLY and CDR2 FYNNEI.

In the case of this clonotype: This could be a read error, since a much larger clone is one nucleotide away. The chain employs TRBV19 and TRBJ1-4, with D unclear. This CDR3 is 12 amino acids long. Germline lookup yields CDR1 LNHDA and CDR2 SQIVND (reference sequence). Here the CDR3 DNA reads TGTGCCAGTATTATAGTTGATGAAAAACTGTTTTTT. This sequence encodes CASIIVDEKLFF.

This clonotype showed up just a few times. This sequence joins TRBV6-2 or TRBV6-3 and TRBJ2-5; D possibly matches TRBD1 or TRBD2 (5 bases each). The V end lost 6 bases, the J end lost 4 bases, and 18 bases lay between the germline ends. The CDR3 runs to 15 residues. Per germline, CDR1 MNHEY and CDR2 SVGEGT. Written as DNA, the CDR3 is TGTGCCAGCAGCGCAATGATGGGGACGGGAGAGACCCAGTACTTC. Its protein product is CASSAMMGTGETQYF.

This clonotype was counted between two and nine times. J is TRBJ2-7 and V is TRBV7-2; no clear D gene. V gave up 5 bases and J gave up 1 base, with 12 bases separating them. Germline V gene sequence: CDR1 SGHTA, CDR2 FQGNSA. This CDR3 contains 14 residues. CDR3: CASSQYRSSYEQYF. The CDR3 DNA is TGTGCCAGCAGCCAATATAGGTCGTCCTACGAGCAGTACTTC.

A note on this clonotype: Given a much more abundant clone one base away, this may be a read error. The V and J genes are TRBV24-1 and TRBJ2-5, with D tentatively TRBD1 (6 bases). The CDR3 consists of 15 residues. Germline V gene lookup returns CDR1 KGHDR and CDR2 SFDVKD. Trimming cost V 6 bases and J 4 bases, with 17 bases left between them. The CDR3 bases are TGTGCCACCAGTTACCCGGGACACGGTCCAGAGACCCAGTACTTC. It translates to CATSYPGHGPETQYF.

The chain is built from TRBV5-1 and TRBJ1-2, with D unresolved. This CDR3 is 13 amino acids long. Germline assignment: CDR1 SGHRS and CDR2 YFSETQ. Trimming cost V 0 bases and J 8 bases, with 11 bases left between them. The CDR3 loop is CASSLEVAFGYTF. The CDR3 DNA reads as TGCGCCAGCAGCTTGGAAGTGGCCTTCGGCTACACCTTC.

This clonotype showed up just a few times. The chain couples TRBV19 to TRBJ1-1; 7 nucleotides agree with TRBD1. Germline lookup yields CDR1 LNHDA and CDR2 SQIVND (reference sequence). Trimming at V came to 2 bases and at J to 5 bases, leaving 20 bases not matched to a gene. CDR3 size: 19 residues. CDR3: CASSISERGQGRYGTEAFF. CDR3 bases: TGTGCCAGTAGTATATCAGAGAGGGGGCAAGGCAGATACGGGACTGAAGCTTTCTTT.